This is a list of T cell receptor beta chains from one sample in a study of T cell responses to AZD1222 COVID-19 vaccine. This table comes from immunoSEQ multiplex PCR, and its TCRdb copy is limited to in-frame clones, with some not included. The table lists some 190,000 clones, roughly 91% of them singletons. Sequenced material: peripheral blood, taken 28 days after the second AZD1222 dose. Receptors originate from an adult who received the AZD1222 COVID-19 vaccine. CDR3s include the opening cysteine and the closing phenylalanine or tryptophan. Each record gives: clone size, D gene, J gene, V gene, CDR3 DNA, CDR3 protein. The D gene is left open where the match is weak. The listing skips clone size in some rows; elsewhere it reads once, few, many or a size class.

.,.,TRBJ1-6,TRBV18,TGTGCCAGCTCCCCAGAGGGGAATAATTCACCCCTCCACTTT,CASSPEGNNSPLHF
.,TRBD1,TRBJ2-1,TRBV4-1,TGCGCCAGCAGCCACCTACGACAGGGGAGAGGGATTAGCTCCTACAATGAGCAGTTCTTC,CASSHLRQGRGISSYNEQFF
.,TRBD1,TRBJ1-5,TRBV19,TGTGCCAGTAGTAACCTACAGGGGGGTAATCAGCCCCAGCATTTT,CASSNLQGGNQPQHF
.,.,TRBJ2-3,TRBV18,TGTGCCAGCTCACCATATCGAGCCCAGAAGGCGACAGATACGCAGTATTTT,CASSPYRAQKATDTQYF
.,TRBD1,TRBJ2-7,TRBV6-1,TGTGCCAGCAGTGAAGAGGACAGGGGCGAGCAGTACTTC,CASSEEDRGEQYF
.,TRBD1,TRBJ2-1,TRBV12-5,TGTGCTAGTAGGCAGGACAGGGGGTACAATGAGCAGTTCTTC,CASRQDRGYNEQFF
.,.,TRBJ2-7,TRBV7-2,TGTGCCAGCAGCACCTACTACGAGCAGTACTTC,CASSTYYEQYF
.,.,TRBJ1-2,TRBV6-1,TGTGCCAGCAGTGACCTGACAGGCCCTAACTATGGCTACACCTTC,CASSDLTGPNYGYTF
.,.,TRBJ1-1,TRBV6-5,TGTGCCAGCAGACAAACAGGCCAAGAAGCTTTCTTT,CASRQTGQEAFF
.,.,TRBJ1-1,TRBV6-5,TGTGCCAGCAGTCCGTTGAACACTGAAGCTTTCTTT,CASSPLNTEAFF
once,.,TRBJ1-3,TRBV5-6,TGTGCCAGCAGCTTAATGGGATCTGGAAACACCATATATTTT,CASSLMGSGNTIYF
.,TRBD1,TRBJ1-2,TRBV18,TGTGCCAGCTCACCAAGGACAGGGGGCAGCTATGGCTACACCTTC,CASSPRTGGSYGYTF
.,.,TRBJ2-5,TRBV5-5,TGTGCCAGCAGCCCCGGGGGACAGTTGGAGACCCAGTACTTC,CASSPGGQLETQYF
.,.,TRBJ2-3,TRBV5-8,TGTGCCAGCAGCCTAGGACTATCCACAGATACGCAGTATTTT,CASSLGLSTDTQYF
.,.,TRBJ1-4,TRBV6-5,TGTGCCAGCTCCCCCCCAGGGGCCTTGGAAAAACTGTTTTTT,CASSPPGALEKLFF
.,TRBD1,TRBJ2-7,TRBV5-6,TGTGCCAGTAAGCCGGGACAGCGAACCTACGAGCAGTACTTC,CASKPGQRTYEQYF
.,.,TRBJ2-5,TRBV11-3,TGTGCCAGCAGCTCCGGGGGATCTCAAGAGACCCAGTACTTC,CASSSGGSQETQYF
.,.,TRBJ1-6,TRBV6-6,TGTGCCAGCAGTTACTCAGCCGATAATTCACCCCTCCACTTT,CASSYSADNSPLHF
.,.,TRBJ2-3,TRBV7-3,TGTGCCAGCAGCCGCAGCAGGGGCCGCACAGATACGCAGTATTTT,CASSRSRGRTDTQYF
.,.,TRBJ1-6,TRBV7-2,TGTGCCAGCAGCTTAGATGACCGGGTGAGCTCACCCCTCCACTTT,CASSLDDRVSSPLHF
.,.,TRBJ2-1,TRBV7-2,TGTGCCAGCAGCTTAGGGCCTTCGGAGCAGTTCTTC,CASSLGPSEQFF
.,.,TRBJ1-5,TRBV14,TGTGCCAGCAGCCGACCGACTCGCCCTAGTTATAGCAATCAGCCCCAGCATTTT,CASSRPTRPSYSNQPQHF
.,TRBD1,TRBJ2-2,TRBV5-1,TGCGCCAGCAGATTGGACAGGCCCAGCACCGGGGAGCTGTTTTTT,CASRLDRPSTGELFF
.,TRBD1,TRBJ1-2,TRBV18,TGTGCCAGCTCACCACTGCAGGGACAGGGGGACGATGGCTACACCTTC,CASSPLQGQGDDGYTF
.,TRBD1,TRBJ1-3,TRBV18,TGTGCCAGCTCACCACTGGACAGGGACAACTCTGGAAACACCATATATTTT,CASSPLDRDNSGNTIYF
.,.,TRBJ1-2,TRBV20-1,TGCAGTGCTTGGCAGCTCTATGGCTACACCTTC,CSAWQLYGYTF
.,TRBD1,TRBJ1-2,TRBV6-5,TGTGCCAGCAGTAGACAGGGGAACTATGGCTACACCTTC,CASSRQGNYGYTF
.,.,TRBJ2-2,TRBV10-3,TGTGCCACCACGGGGGCCGGGGAGCTGTTTTTT,CATTGAGELFF
.,.,TRBJ2-2,TRBV2,TGTGCCAGCAGTGAAGGGGACTGGCCCACCGGGGAGCTGTTTTTT,CASSEGDWPTGELFF
.,.,TRBJ2-6,TRBV19,TGTGCCAGTACCCAAGGGAGAGACGACTTACGCGGGGCCAACGTCCTGACTTTC,CASTQGRDDLRGANVLTF
.,.,TRBJ1-3,TRBV12-3/TRBV12-4,TGTGCCAGCAAACCACACAAGGTGGACACCATATATTTT,CASKPHKVDTIYF
once,.,TRBJ2-1,TRBV9,TGTGCCAGCAGCGGGGGGGAACCTAACAATGAGCAGTTCTTC,CASSGGEPNNEQFF
.,TRBD2,TRBJ2-3,TRBV5-6,TGTGCCAGCAGTACGCTCCTAGCGGGAGTGACAGATACGCAGTATTTT,CASSTLLAGVTDTQYF
few,.,TRBJ2-1,TRBV10-1,TGCGCCAGCATCCAGGGGGGCAATGAGCAGTTCTTC,CASIQGGNEQFF
.,TRBD1,TRBJ1-1,TRBV18,TGTGCCAGCTCAGGACAGGGTGTTAACACTGAAGCTTTCTTT,CASSGQGVNTEAFF
.,.,TRBJ2-2,TRBV4-3,TGCGCCAGCAGCCAAGATCCCCCATACCGACTAGTTAACACCGGGGAGCTGTTTTTT,CASSQDPPYRLVNTGELFF
.,TRBD1,TRBJ1-5,TRBV27,TGTGCCAGCGCAATGACAGGGATGGGGAGGCCTCAGCATTTT,CASAMTGMGRPQHF
.,TRBD1,TRBJ1-1,TRBV28,TGTGCCAGCAGTTTAGTCCAGGGGGTGGCTTTCTTT,CASSLVQGVAFF